A selection of T cell receptor beta chains follows, all from one sample in a study of blood T cell repertoires in COVID-19. Sequencing was performed with immunoSEQ multiplex PCR; in TCRdb, only in-frame clones are kept and a portion is missing. Of a few hundred thousand clones listed, 70% to 85% were seen once; the top ten hold about 1.3%. The sample was PBMCs or T cells enriched from blood (not recorded which). The receptors shown here come from a woman aged 35 to 49 with acute COVID-19. Each CDR3 is given with its conserved first and last residue. The D gene is left open where the match is weak. Clone size appears in some rows only: once, few, many, or a class for an expanded clone.

D gene	V gene	J gene	clone size	CDR3 protein	CDR3 DNA
NA	TRBV28	TRBJ1-5	many	CASSLTLGGQPQHF	TGTGCCAGCAGTTTGACACTCGGTGGCCAGCCCCAGCATTTT
TRBD2	TRBV7-2	TRBJ2-1	NA	CASSSPGTSPYNEQFF	TGTGCCAGCAGCTCCCCCGGGACTAGCCCATACAATGAGCAGTTCTTC
NA	TRBV3-1/TRBV3-2	TRBJ2-1	many	CASSLAEGRYNEQFF	TGTGCCAGCAGCCTAGCGGAGGGGCGCTACAATGAGCAGTTCTTC
TRBD1	TRBV27	TRBJ1-1	NA	CASSSNLRGRINTEAFF	TGTGCCAGCAGTAGTAACCTCAGGGGGCGAATTAACACTGAAGCTTTCTTT
TRBD2	TRBV5-1	TRBJ2-4	NA	CASSFRGLASLDIQYF	TGCGCCAGCAGCTTCAGGGGACTAGCGTCGCTAGACATTCAGTACTTC
TRBD2	TRBV5-1	TRBJ2-1	NA	CASSWRASGRSNEQFF	TGCGCCAGCAGCTGGAGGGCTAGCGGGAGGTCAAATGAGCAGTTCTTC
NA	TRBV7-3	TRBJ1-4	NA	CASSLMGPEKLFF	TGTGCCAGCAGCTTAATGGGGCCCGAAAAACTGTTTTTT
NA	TRBV7-9	TRBJ1-1	NA	CASSPRGGDTEAFF	TGTGCCAGCAGCCCACGGGGGGGGGACACTGAAGCTTTCTTT
NA	TRBV6-5	TRBJ1-1	NA	CTGGPTWTVPEAFF	TGTACTGGAGGACCCACATGGACAGTTCCTGAAGCTTTCTTT
TRBD2	TRBV4-1	TRBJ2-1	NA	CASSQGSGGDNEQFF	TGCGCCAGCAGCCAAGGCAGCGGGGGTGACAATGAGCAGTTCTTC
NA	TRBV27	TRBJ2-1	NA	CASSFGEIHNEQFF	TGTGCCAGCAGTTTTGGGGAGATACACAATGAGCAGTTCTTC
NA	TRBV19	TRBJ1-1	NA	CASSISGNTEAFF	TGTGCCAGTAGTATAAGCGGGAACACTGAAGCTTTCTTT
TRBD1	TRBV15	TRBJ1-1	NA	CATSPTRGRLGTEAFF	TGTGCCACCAGTCCGACCAGGGGGCGGTTAGGCACTGAAGCTTTCTTT
NA	TRBV28	TRBJ2-3	NA	CASSLGQLSTDTQYF	TGTGCCAGCAGTTTAGGACAGTTAAGCACAGATACGCAGTATTTT
TRBD1	TRBV15	TRBJ2-5	NA	CATSRDSQRETQYF	TGTGCCACCAGCCGGGACAGTCAACGAGAGACCCAGTACTTC
NA	TRBV21-1	TRBJ2-7	NA	CASSKTSGDRYEQYF	TGTGCCAGCAGCAAAACTAGCGGGGACCGATACGAGCAGTACTTC
NA	TRBV27	TRBJ2-7	NA	CASSLSNLRSTYEQYF	TGTGCCAGCAGTTTATCGAATTTGAGGTCAACCTACGAGCAGTACTTC
NA	TRBV5-6	TRBJ1-1	NA	CASSLNRVRVNTEAFF	TGTGCCAGCAGCCTTAACAGGGTTAGGGTGAACACTGAAGCTTTCTTT